The 13 T cell receptor beta chains listed next were all sequenced from one sample in a study of cytomegalovirus exposure and HLA in healthy donors. This PCR relied on a set of 60 Vbeta primers and 13 Jbeta primers. Generated by immunoSEQ multiplex PCR, the TCRdb table keeps only in-frame clones and is missing some. The sample lists under 150,000 clones; roughly 80% were seen once. The sequenced sample consisted of PBMCs. These receptors were taken from a woman between 35 and 50 years old in good health and CMV-seropositive.

The gene calls are TRBV7-9 and TRBJ2-5; D remains unclear. The germline V gene has CDR1 SEHNR and CDR2 FQNEAQ (reference sequence). The CDR3 has 13 amino acids. V gave up 1 base and J gave up 5 bases, with 8 bases separating them. The CDR3 DNA is TGTGCCAGCAGCTTAGGGGCTTCCGAGACCCAGTACTTC. It encodes CASSLGASETQYF.

The chain combines TRBV7-2 with TRBJ1-1; TRBD1 matches at 7 bases. V gave up 2 bases and J gave up 1 base; unmatched junction bases: 10. The germline gives CDR1 SGHTA, CDR2 FQGNSA. The CDR3 sequence is 17 residues long. The CDR3 reads CASSLPVRGRGNTEAFF. CDR3 in DNA: TGTGCCAGCAGCTTACCGGTTAGGGGGCGAGGGAACACTGAAGCTTTCTTT.

In its sample, this clone was seen a few times. V usage is TRBV18 and J usage is TRBJ1-1; perhaps TRBD1 as D (6 bases). Germline CDR1 KGHSH, CDR2 LQKENI. This CDR3 has 14 residues. Between the trimmed V and J ends, which lost 3 bases and 0 bases, there was a span of 8 bases. The CDR3 is CASSPRTVNTEAFF. Written as DNA, the CDR3 is TGTGCCAGCTCACCTCGGACAGTGAACACTGAAGCTTTCTTT. The whole variable domain, remainder taken from reference TRBV18 and TRBJ1-1, is NAGVMQNPRHLVRRRGQEARLRCSPMKGHSHVYWYRQLPEEGLKFMVYLQKENIIDESGMPKERFSAEFPKEGPSILRIQQVVRGDSAAYFCASSPRTVNTEAFFGQGTRLTVV.

In DNA, the CDR3 is TGTGCCAGCAGCTTCAGGACTAGCGGGGAGCAGTATTTT. Amino acid sequence: CASSFRTSGEQYF. This rearrangement joins TRBV7-3 to TRBJ2-3; 12 bases map to TRBD2. Germline values: CDR1 SGHTA, CDR2 FQGTGA. The CDR3 consists of 13 residues. After removal of 3 bases from V and 11 bases from J, the junction contained 3 bases not matched to a gene.

The chain is built from TRBV7-9 and TRBJ1-6; TRBD1 matches 8 bases. This CDR3 has 12 residues. CDR1 is SEHNR, CDR2 FQNEAQ, per germline (reference sequence). The V and J ends lost 5 bases and 9 bases, in that order; junction bases with no gene match: 0. The CDR3 loop is CASSTGGSPLHF. The CDR3 DNA reads TGTGCCAGCAGCACAGGGGGTTCACCCCTCCACTTT.

This chain uses TRBV5-6 with TRBJ2-7; D ambiguous. V lost 4 bases, J lost 5 bases, and 10 bases lay in between. Per the germline V gene, CDR1 is SGHDT and CDR2 is YYEEEE. This CDR3 comprises 12 residues. For the CDR3, the DNA is TGTGCCAGCAGCGTAGCATATCACGAGCAGTACTTC. As protein: CASSVAYHEQYF.

This clone turned up a few times. This chain links TRBV6-6 with TRBJ2-7; 8 bases line up with TRBD2. The CDR3 spans 13 residues. The ends lost 4 bases at V and 7 bases at J; junction bases unmatched: 6. CDR1 and CDR2 from the germline V gene are MNHNY and SVGAGI (reference sequence). CDR3 sequence reads: CASSLAGPEEQYF. The CDR3 bases are TGTGCCAGCAGTTTAGCGGGACCTGAGGAGCAGTACTTC.

The J gene is TRBJ2-5, the V gene TRBV4-2; TRBD2 agrees at 8 bases. Germline V lookup: CDR1 LGHNA, CDR2 YNFKEQ. J was trimmed by 4 bases and V by 1 base; bases with no gene match: 14. The CDR3 consists of 18 residues. CDR3 region: CASSQGSGRGRLPETQYF. For the CDR3, the DNA is TGTGCCAGCAGCCAAGGAAGCGGGAGAGGAAGGTTGCCAGAGACCCAGTACTTC.

The chain is built from TRBV18 and TRBJ2-1; a weak D match, TRBD2 (5 bases). V lost 3 bases and J lost 3, with 12 bases in between. CDR3 size: 15 residues. In germline, CDR1 is KGHSH, CDR2 LQKENI. The CDR3 loop reads CASSPADSNYNEQFF. DNA for the CDR3: TGTGCCAGCTCACCGGCGGACTCAAACTACAATGAGCAGTTCTTC.

CDR3 sequence reads: CASSLNPGTGIYEQYF. The CDR3 coding sequence is TGTGCCAGCAGCCTGAACCCCGGGACAGGGATCTACGAGCAGTACTTC. The rearrangement links TRBV11-2 to TRBJ2-7, with 9 bases aligning to TRBD1. The CDR3 has 16 amino acids. Germline CDR1 reads SGHAT; CDR2 reads FQNNGV. V was pared by 5 bases and J by 3 bases, with 11 bases of the junction left unmatched.

The chain has TRBV9 and TRBJ1-6; D is possibly TRBD1 (5 bases). The germline gives CDR1 SGDLS, CDR2 YYNGEE. The V end lost 0 bases, the J end lost 8 bases, and 12 bases lay between the germline ends. The CDR3 sequence is 15 residues long. The CDR3 spells CASSVALGGDSPLHF. The CDR3 nucleotides read TGTGCCAGCAGCGTAGCTTTGGGGGGGGATTCACCCCTCCACTTT.

V is TRBV5-1 and J is TRBJ2-7; D uncertain. The germline V and J ends were trimmed by 3 bases and 1 base, with 5 bases remaining between them. In germline, CDR1 is SGHRS, CDR2 YFSETQ. CDR3 length equals 12 residues. CDR3 in amino acids: CASSSPSYEQYF. CDR3 DNA sequence: TGCGCCAGCAGCTCTCCGTCCTACGAGCAGTACTTC.

The chain couples TRBV2 to TRBJ1-5; 7 bases are a match to TRBD1. This CDR3 has 16 amino acids. After removal of 7 bases from V and 1 base from J, the junction contained 10 bases not matched to a gene. Germline assignment: CDR1 SNHLY and CDR2 FYNNEI. The CDR3 reads CASTQQGRSSNQPQHF. CDR3 coding DNA: TGTGCCAGCACTCAACAGGGGCGATCGAGCAATCAGCCCCAGCATTTT.